This T cell receptor beta chain was sequenced for a study of cytomegalovirus exposure and HLA in healthy donors. The CDR3 extends over 13 amino acids. Trimming removed 2 bases from V and 3 bases from J, with 8 bases in between. In germline, CDR1 is MDHEN, CDR2 SYDVKM. General study findings and limits: A later analysis linked a missense DCLRE1C variant to TCR beta V- and J-gene trimming. Rarity held for most TCR sequences, but there were some public TCRs that occurred in many donors.

Amplification used 60 Vbeta primers and 13 Jbeta primers. The method was immunoSEQ multiplex PCR; TCRdb's version includes in-frame clones alone and lacks a portion of them. The table records over 150,000 clones, 80% to 90% of them present only once. About this clone itself: The antigen remains undetermined.

Sequencing input: PBMCs. The receptor's source is a girl aged 10-17 years in good health and CMV-seropositive. The chain joins TRBV28 to TRBJ2-7, with D possibly TRBD1 on 6 matching bases. For the CDR3, the DNA is TGTGCCAGCAGTTTAAACAGGGTCTACGAGCAGTACTTC. This translates into CASSLNRVYEQYF.